This T cell receptor beta chain came from a study of early T cells in non-severe SARS-CoV-2 infection. The CDR3 is made up of 13 amino acids. Germline CDR1 and CDR2: MDHEN and SYDVKM. V shed 6 bases and J shed 7 bases, with 10 bases lying between them. MiXCR was run by TCRdb on the 5' RACE reads, yielding one entry per CDR3 protein. The top ten hold roughly 4.9% of the sample, which has approximately 100,000 distinct CDR3 sequences, approximately 11% seen once. This clonotype has ten or more counts. This receptor was taken from an adult who was a healthcare worker with PCR-confirmed SARS-CoV-2 infection or an uninfected control (not recorded which). The sample was whole blood. V and J are TRBV28 and TRBJ1-6, with no clear D. The CDR3 here is CASRRTGNSPLHF. The CDR3 DNA is TGTGCCAGCAGACGGACGGGAAATTCACCCCTCCACTTT.